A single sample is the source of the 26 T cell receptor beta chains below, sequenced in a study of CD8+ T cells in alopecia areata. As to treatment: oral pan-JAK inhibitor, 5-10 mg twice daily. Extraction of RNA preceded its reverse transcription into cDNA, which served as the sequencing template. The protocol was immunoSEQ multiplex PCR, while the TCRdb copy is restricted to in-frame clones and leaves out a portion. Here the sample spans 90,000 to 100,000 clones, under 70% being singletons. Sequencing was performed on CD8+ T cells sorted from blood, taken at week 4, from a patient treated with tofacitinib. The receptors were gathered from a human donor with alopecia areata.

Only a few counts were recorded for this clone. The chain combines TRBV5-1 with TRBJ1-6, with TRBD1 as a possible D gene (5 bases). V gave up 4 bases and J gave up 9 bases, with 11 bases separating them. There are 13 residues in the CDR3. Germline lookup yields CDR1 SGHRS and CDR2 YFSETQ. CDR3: CASSPSGGSPLHF. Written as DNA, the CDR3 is TGCGCCAGCAGCCCCAGTGGGGGTTCACCCCTCCACTTT.

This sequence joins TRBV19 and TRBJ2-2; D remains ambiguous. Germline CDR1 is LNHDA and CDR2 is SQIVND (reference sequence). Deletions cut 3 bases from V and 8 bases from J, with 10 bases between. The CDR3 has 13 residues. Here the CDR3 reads CASSIGLAGELFF. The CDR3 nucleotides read TGTGCCAGTAGTATTGGCTTGGCTGGGGAGCTGTTTTTT.

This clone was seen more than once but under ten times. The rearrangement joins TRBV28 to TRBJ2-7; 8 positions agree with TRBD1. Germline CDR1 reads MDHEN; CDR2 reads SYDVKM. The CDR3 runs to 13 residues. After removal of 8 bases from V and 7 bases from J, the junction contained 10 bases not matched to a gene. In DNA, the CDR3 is TGTGCCAGCGAGCGACAGGGGTATTCGGAGCAGTACTTC. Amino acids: CASERQGYSEQYF.

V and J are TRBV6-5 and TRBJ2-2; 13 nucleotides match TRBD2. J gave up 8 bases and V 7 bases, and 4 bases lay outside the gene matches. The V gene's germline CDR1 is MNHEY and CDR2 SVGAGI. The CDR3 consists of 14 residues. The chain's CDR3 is CASNGLAGAGELFF. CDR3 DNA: TGTGCCAGCAACGGACTAGCGGGAGCTGGGGAGCTGTTTTTT.

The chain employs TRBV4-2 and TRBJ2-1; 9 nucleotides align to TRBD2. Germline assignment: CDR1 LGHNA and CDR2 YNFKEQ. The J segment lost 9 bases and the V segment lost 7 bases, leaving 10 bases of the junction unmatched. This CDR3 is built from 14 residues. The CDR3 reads CASTPNSGGGEQFF. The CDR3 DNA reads TGTGCCAGCACACCGAATAGCGGGGGAGGTGAGCAGTTCTTC.

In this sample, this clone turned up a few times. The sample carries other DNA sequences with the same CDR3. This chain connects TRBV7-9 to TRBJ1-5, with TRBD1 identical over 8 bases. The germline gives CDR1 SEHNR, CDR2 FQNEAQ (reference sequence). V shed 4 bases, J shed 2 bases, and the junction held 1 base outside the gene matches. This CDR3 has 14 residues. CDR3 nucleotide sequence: TGTGCCAGCAGCTCGACAGGGGGCAATCAGCCCCAGCATTTT. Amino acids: CASSSTGGNQPQHF.

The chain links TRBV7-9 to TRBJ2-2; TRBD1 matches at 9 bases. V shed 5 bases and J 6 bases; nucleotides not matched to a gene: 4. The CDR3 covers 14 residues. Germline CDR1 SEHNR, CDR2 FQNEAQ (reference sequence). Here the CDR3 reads CASSEGQGPGELFF. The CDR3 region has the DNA TGTGCCAGCAGCGAGGGACAGGGCCCCGGGGAGCTGTTTTTT.

CDR3 coding DNA: TGTGCCAGCAGCTTAACGGGAACTGAAGAGCAGTACTTC. Residues: CASSLTGTEEQYF. This chain uses TRBV7-3 with TRBJ2-7; D remains unclear. Germline V lookup: CDR1 SGHTA, CDR2 FQGTGA. Trimming left V 0 bases short and J 7 bases short, with 10 bases between. The CDR3 has 13 residues.

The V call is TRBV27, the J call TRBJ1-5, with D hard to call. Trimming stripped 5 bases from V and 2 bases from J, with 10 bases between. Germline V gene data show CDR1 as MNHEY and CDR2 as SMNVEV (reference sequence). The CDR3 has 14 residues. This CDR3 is CASSANSGNQPQHF. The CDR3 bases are TGTGCCAGCAGTGCTAACAGTGGCAATCAGCCCCAGCATTTT.

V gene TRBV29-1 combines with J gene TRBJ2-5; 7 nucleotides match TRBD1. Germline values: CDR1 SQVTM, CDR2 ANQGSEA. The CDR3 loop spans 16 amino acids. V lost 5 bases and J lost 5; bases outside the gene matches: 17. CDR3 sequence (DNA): TGCAGCGTTCTTGGGACAGACGACAGCCGCCGTGAGACCCAGTACTTC. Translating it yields CSVLGTDDSRRETQYF.

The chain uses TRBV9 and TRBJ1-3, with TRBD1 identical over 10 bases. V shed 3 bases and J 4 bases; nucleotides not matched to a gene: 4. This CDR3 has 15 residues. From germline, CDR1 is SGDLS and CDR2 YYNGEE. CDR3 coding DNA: TGTGCCAGCAGCGGAGACAGGGGGCCCGGAAACACCATATATTTT. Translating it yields CASSGDRGPGNTIYF.

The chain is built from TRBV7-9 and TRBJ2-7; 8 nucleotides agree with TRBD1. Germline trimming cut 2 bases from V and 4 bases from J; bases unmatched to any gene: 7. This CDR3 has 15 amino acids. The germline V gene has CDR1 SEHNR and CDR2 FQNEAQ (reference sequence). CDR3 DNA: TGTGCCAGCAGCTTATATGGTGACAGGGGATACGAGCAGTACTTC. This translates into CASSLYGDRGYEQYF.

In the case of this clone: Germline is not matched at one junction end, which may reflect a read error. CDR3 protein: CASSDRGNEQFF. The CDR3 nucleotides read TGTGCCAGCAGTGACCGGGGGAATGAACAGTTCTTC. The chain carries TRBV27 and TRBJ2-1; tentative D call: TRBD2 (6 bases). Germline CDR1 MNHEY, CDR2 SMNVEV (reference sequence). The CDR3 is made up of 12 amino acids.

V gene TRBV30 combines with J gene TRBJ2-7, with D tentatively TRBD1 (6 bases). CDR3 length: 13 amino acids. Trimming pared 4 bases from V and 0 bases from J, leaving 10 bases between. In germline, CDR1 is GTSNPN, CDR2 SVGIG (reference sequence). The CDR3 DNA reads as TGTGCCTGGACAGGGGCAAGCTCCTACGAGCAGTACTTC. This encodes CAWTGASSYEQYF.

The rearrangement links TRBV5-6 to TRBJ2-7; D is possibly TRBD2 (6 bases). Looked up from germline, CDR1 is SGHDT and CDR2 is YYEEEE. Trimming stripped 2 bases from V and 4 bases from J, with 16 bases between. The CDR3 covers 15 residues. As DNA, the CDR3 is TGTGCCAGCAGCTTCGGGACTCACTCGTCGTACGAGCAGTACTTC. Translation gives CASSFGTHSSYEQYF.

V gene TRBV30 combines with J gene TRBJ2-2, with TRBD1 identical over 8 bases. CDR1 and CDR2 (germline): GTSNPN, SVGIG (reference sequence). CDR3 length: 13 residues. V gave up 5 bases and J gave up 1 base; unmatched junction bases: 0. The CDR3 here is CAWGQGNTGELFF. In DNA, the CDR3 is TGTGCCTGGGGACAGGGGAACACCGGGGAGCTGTTTTTT.

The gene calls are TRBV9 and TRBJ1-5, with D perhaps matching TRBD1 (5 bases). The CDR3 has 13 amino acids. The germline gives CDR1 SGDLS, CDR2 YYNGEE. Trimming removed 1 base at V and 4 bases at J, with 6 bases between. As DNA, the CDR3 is TGTGCCAGCAGCGTATGGGGGAATCAGCCCCAGCATTTT. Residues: CASSVWGNQPQHF.

The CDR3 spells CAWTSIRGQGTEAFF. Written as DNA, the CDR3 is TGTGCCTGGACCTCAATCAGGGGCCAGGGCACTGAAGCTTTCTTT. J is TRBJ1-1 and V is TRBV30; maybe TRBD1 (6 bases). Trimming pared 4 bases from V and 4 bases from J, leaving 19 bases between. Germline V CDR1 and CDR2: GTSNPN, SVGIG (reference sequence). The length of the CDR3 is 15 residues.

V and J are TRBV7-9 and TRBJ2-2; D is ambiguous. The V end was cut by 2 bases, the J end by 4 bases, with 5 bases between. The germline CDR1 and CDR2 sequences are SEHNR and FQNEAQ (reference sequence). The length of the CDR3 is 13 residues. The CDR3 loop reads CASSLRITGELFF. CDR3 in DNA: TGTGCCAGCAGCTTACGGATCACCGGGGAGCTGTTTTTT. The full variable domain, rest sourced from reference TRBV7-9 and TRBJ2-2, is DTGVSQNPRHKITKRGQNVTFRCDPISEHNRLYWYRQTLGQGPEFLTYFQNEAQLEKSRLLSDRFSAERPKGSFSTLEIQRTEQGDSAMYLCASSLRITGELFFGEGSRLTVL.

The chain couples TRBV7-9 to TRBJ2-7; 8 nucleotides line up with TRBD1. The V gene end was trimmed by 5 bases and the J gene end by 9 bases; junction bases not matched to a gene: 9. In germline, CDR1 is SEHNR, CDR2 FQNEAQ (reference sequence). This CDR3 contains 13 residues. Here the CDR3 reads CASSTPKDRGQYF. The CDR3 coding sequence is TGTGCCAGCAGCACGCCTAAAGACAGGGGGCAGTACTTC.

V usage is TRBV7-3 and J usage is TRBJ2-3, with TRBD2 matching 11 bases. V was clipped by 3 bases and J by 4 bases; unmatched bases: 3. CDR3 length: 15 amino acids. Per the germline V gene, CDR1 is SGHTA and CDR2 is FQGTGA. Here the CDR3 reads CASSLTSGVADTQYF. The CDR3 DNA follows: TGTGCCAGCAGCTTGACTAGCGGGGTAGCAGATACGCAGTATTTT.

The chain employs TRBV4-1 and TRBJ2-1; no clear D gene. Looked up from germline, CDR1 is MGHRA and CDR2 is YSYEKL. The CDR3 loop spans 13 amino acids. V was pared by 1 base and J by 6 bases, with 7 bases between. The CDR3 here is CASSQVSANEQFF. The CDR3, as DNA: TGCGCCAGCAGCCAAGTATCCGCCAATGAGCAGTTCTTC.

DNA for the CDR3: TGCGCCAGCAGCTTGGTCGGGGAGCAGTACTTC. The encoded protein is CASSLVGEQYF. V and J are TRBV5-1 and TRBJ2-7; D gene unclear. Trimming took 0 bases from V and 7 from J, leaving 5 bases between them. Germline-derived CDR1 and CDR2 are SGHRS and YFSETQ. This CDR3 region has 11 residues. Full variable domain (missing parts from reference TRBV5-1 and TRBJ2-7): KAGVTQTPRYLIKTRGQQVTLSCSPISGHRSVSWYQQTPGQGLQFLFEYFSETQRNKGNFPGRFSGRQFSNSRSEMNVSTLELGDSALYLCASSLVGEQYFGPGTRLTVT.

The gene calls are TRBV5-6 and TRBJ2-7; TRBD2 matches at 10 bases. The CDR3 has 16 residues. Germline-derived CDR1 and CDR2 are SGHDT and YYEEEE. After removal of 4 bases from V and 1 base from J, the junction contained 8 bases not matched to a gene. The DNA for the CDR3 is TGTGCCAGCAGCCTGAGGGGACTAGCGTTTTCCTACGAGCAGTACTTC. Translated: CASSLRGLAFSYEQYF.

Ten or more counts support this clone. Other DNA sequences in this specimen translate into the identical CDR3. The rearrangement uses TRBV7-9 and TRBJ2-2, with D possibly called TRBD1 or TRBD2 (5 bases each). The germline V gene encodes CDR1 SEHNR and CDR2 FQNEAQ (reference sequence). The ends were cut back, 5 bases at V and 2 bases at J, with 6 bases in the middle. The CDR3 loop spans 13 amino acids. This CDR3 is CASSGTNTGELFF. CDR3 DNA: TGTGCCAGCAGCGGGACCAACACCGGGGAGCTGTTTTTT. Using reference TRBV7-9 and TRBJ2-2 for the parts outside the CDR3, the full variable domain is DTGVSQNPRHKITKRGQNVTFRCDPISEHNRLYWYRQTLGQGPEFLTYFQNEAQLEKSRLLSDRFSAERPKGSFSTLEIQRTEQGDSAMYLCASSGTNTGELFFGEGSRLTVL.

The CDR3 sequence: CASSPGLSSYNEQFF. In DNA, the CDR3 is TGCGCCAGCAGCCCGGGACTTAGCTCCTACAATGAGCAGTTCTTC. The chain has TRBV4-1 and TRBJ2-1; D possibly corresponds to TRBD2 (6 bases). Trimming stripped 4 bases from V and 0 bases from J, with 10 bases between. The CDR3 runs to 15 residues. Germline V gene sequence: CDR1 MGHRA, CDR2 YSYEKL.